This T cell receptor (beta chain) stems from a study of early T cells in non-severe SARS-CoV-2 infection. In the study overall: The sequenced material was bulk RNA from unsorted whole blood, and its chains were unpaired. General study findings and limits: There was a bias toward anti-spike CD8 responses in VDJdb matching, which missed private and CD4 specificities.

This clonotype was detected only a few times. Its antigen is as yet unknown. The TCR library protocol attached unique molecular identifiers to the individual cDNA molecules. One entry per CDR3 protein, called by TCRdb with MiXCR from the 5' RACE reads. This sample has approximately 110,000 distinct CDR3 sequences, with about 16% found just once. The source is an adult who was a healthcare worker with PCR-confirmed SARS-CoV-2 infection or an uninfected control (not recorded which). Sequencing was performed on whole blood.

The CDR3 region is CAISEKHQETQYF. Here the CDR3 DNA reads TGTGCCATCAGTGAGAAGCACCAAGAGACCCAGTACTTC. The rearrangement uses TRBV10-3 and TRBJ2-5; no definite D call. Trimming pared 2 bases from V and 0 bases from J, leaving 4 bases between. Germline loops: CDR1 ENHRY, CDR2 SYGVKD. CDR3 size: 13 residues.